This T cell receptor beta chain was identified during a study of cytomegalovirus exposure and HLA in healthy donors. The overall study: Early on, a data release was issued that held 80 million or so unique TCRs from HLA-typed donors. General observations from the study: The analysis excluded some indistinguishable V segments, including TRBV6-2 and TRBV6-3.

About this clone itself: Its antigen remains unidentified.

Healthy bone marrow donors supplied every sample. The PCR ran on 60 Vbeta and 13 Jbeta primers. Here immunoSEQ multiplex PCR was the method, and the copy in TCRdb shows in-frame clones only, minus some. The sample gives 180,000 or so clones, 70% to 90% of which show up once; 7.5% to 10% is in the top ten. Germline V gene lookup returns CDR1 MNHEY and CDR2 SMNVEV (reference sequence). V dropped 5 bases and J dropped 5; count of bases not matched to a gene: 6. The CDR3 has 16 amino acids. Sequenced input: PBMCs. This clonotype was sampled from a man younger than 35 in good health and CMV-seropositive. J is TRBJ2-1 and V is TRBV27; 13 bases fit TRBD2. CDR3 region: CASSTLLAGGNNEQFF. For the CDR3, the DNA is TGTGCCAGCAGTACCCTACTAGCGGGGGGGAACAATGAGCAGTTCTTC.